This T cell receptor (beta chain) was captured by sequencing in a study of T cell responses to AZD1222 COVID-19 vaccine. V lost 5 bases, J lost 5 bases, and 9 bases lay in between. CDR3 length: 13 residues. Germline CDR1 and CDR2: LNHDA and SQIVND (reference sequence). The protocol was immunoSEQ multiplex PCR, while the TCRdb copy is restricted to in-frame clones and leaves out a portion. In the table there are tens of thousands of clones, 80% to 90% of which are singletons. The receptor was isolated from an adult who received the AZD1222 COVID-19 vaccine. The chain recombines TRBV19 with TRBJ1-4; D not resolved. The source material was peripheral blood, sampled 28 days after the second AZD1222 dose. The CDR3 here is CASSPTVNEKLFF. The CDR3 DNA is TGTGCCAGTAGTCCTACAGTAAATGAAAAACTGTTTTTT.